A selection of T cell receptor beta chains follows, all from one sample in a study of tumor-infiltrating lymphocytes in primary liver carcinoma. MiXCR, applied by TCRdb to the multiplex PCR reads, yields one record per CDR3 protein. The profile shows 310,000 or so distinct CDR3 sequences, 50% to 60% of them singletons. Sample: peripheral blood. These receptors all come from a woman under 40 with primary liver carcinoma and hepatitis B virus infection. Each CDR3 is given with its conserved first and last residue. A D gene is named only where the DNA matches it firmly. Clone size, where shown, is once, few, many, or a class for clones that have expanded.

V	size	J	D	CDR3	DNA
TRBV6-2/TRBV6-3	many	TRBJ2-3	.	CASSYFATTDTQYF	TGTGCCAGCAGTTACTTTGCCACCACAGATACGCAGTATTTT
TRBV7-9	few	TRBJ2-5	.	CASSENRRGETQYF	TGTGCCAGCAGCGAGAACCGCAGGGGCGAGACCCAGTACTTC
TRBV6-6	few	TRBJ2-5	TRBD2	CASGFSTSGRGETQYF	TGTGCCAGCGGATTTTCGACTAGCGGGAGAGGGGAGACCCAGTACTTC
TRBV29-1	once	TRBJ2-1	.	CSVTYGTPGNEHFF	TGCAGCGTCACCTACGGGACGCCGGGCAATGAGCACTTCTTC
TRBV6-1	.	TRBJ2-1	TRBD2	CASSRGRVGYNEQFF	TGTGCCAGCAGTCGCGGGAGGGTCGGGTACAATGAGCAGTTCTTC
TRBV29-1	.	TRBJ2-1	TRBD2	CSVDPSGRGDERFF	TGCAGCGTTGACCCTAGCGGGAGAGGTGATGAGCGATTCTTC
TRBV6-5	.	TRBJ2-7	.	CASSYSRASYEQYF	TGTGCCAGCAGTTACTCCCGAGCCTCCTACGAGCAGTACTTC
TRBV11-2	.	TRBJ2-7	.	CASSLDGAEQYF	TGTGCCAGCAGTTTAGATGGGGCCGAGCAGTACTTC
TRBV24-1	.	TRBJ2-1	.	CATSDPGASDYNEQFF	TGTGCCACCAGTGATCCCGGGGCTAGCGACTACAATGAGCAGTTCTTC
TRBV7-9	.	TRBJ1-2	.	CASSSPWEDRAKDYGYTF	TGTGCCAGCAGTTCCCCGTGGGAGGACAGAGCCAAGGACTATGGCTACACCTTC
TRBV6-2/TRBV6-3	.	TRBJ1-1	.	CASTEARANIEAFF	TGTGCCAGCACCGAGGCCCGGGCGAACATTGAAGCTTTCTTT
TRBV5-5	few	TRBJ2-3	.	CASSPGKSTDTQYF	TGTGCCAGCAGCCCCGGGAAGAGCACAGATACGCAGTATTTT
TRBV5-4	.	TRBJ2-7	.	CASSGGSGTSGSYGQYF	TGTGCCAGCAGCGGTGGGTCCGGGACCAGTGGTTCCTACGGGCAGTACTTC
TRBV28	.	TRBJ1-2	.	CASTSFFYGYTF	TGTGCCAGCACCAGTTTTTTCTATGGCTACACCTTC
TRBV29-1	few	TRBJ2-1	.	CSVEEGRKNYNEQFF	TGCAGCGTTGAAGAGGGGCGGAAGAATTACAATGAGCAGTTCTTC
TRBV11-2	many	TRBJ2-2	.	CASSLDRGTGELFF	TGTGCCAGCAGCTTAGATCGGGGCACCGGGGAGCTGTTTTTT
TRBV6-2/TRBV6-3	.	TRBJ1-5	.	CASSRNRESVNQPQHF	TGTGCCAGCAGTCGAAACAGGGAGTCGGTCAATCAGCCCCAGCATTTT
TRBV30	.	TRBJ2-1	.	CAWSVGLVGANEQFF	TGTGCCTGGAGTGTTGGACTAGTGGGGGCCAATGAGCAGTTCTTC
TRBV19	.	TRBJ2-7	.	CASSIKLAVGEQYF	TGTGCCAGTAGTATAAAGCTCGCCGTGGGGGAGCAGTACTTC
TRBV4-2	.	TRBJ2-5	TRBD2	CASNQESGSGMQTQYF	TGTGCCAGCAACCAAGAATCCGGTAGCGGGATGCAGACCCAGTACTTC
TRBV11-3	once	TRBJ2-2	.	CASGERGTILSGEQFF	TGTGCCAGCGGCGAACGGGGCACCATACTGTCCGGGGAGCAGTTTTTT
TRBV6-5	.	TRBJ2-7	TRBD2	CASSLKREGHYEQYF	TGTGCCAGCAGTCTAAAGCGGGAGGGCCACTACGAGCAGTACTTC
TRBV28	.	TRBJ1-5	.	CASATSPNTQHF	TGTGCCAGCGCAACGTCCCCTAATACGCAGCATTTT
TRBV5-1	.	TRBJ1-1	.	CASRVGQGVEAFF	TGCGCCAGCAGAGTAGGGCAGGGAGTTGAAGCTTTCTTT
TRBV6-2/TRBV6-3	many	TRBJ2-6	.	CASSLWANVLTF	TGTGCCAGCAGTCTATGGGCCAACGTCCTGACTTTC
TRBV7-9	.	TRBJ2-4	.	CASSSAGWDIQYF	TGTGCCAGCAGCTCAGCGGGTTGGGACATTCAGTACTTC
TRBV13	.	TRBJ2-7	TRBD2	CASSSGGTRSYEQYF	TGTGCCAGCAGCTCAGGCGGGACTAGGAGCTACGAGCAGTACTTC
TRBV11-2	.	TRBJ2-1	TRBD2	CVSSVSGSRGNEQFF	TGTGTCAGTAGCGTTAGCGGGAGCAGGGGCAATGAGCAGTTCTTC
TRBV11-2	.	TRBJ2-5	.	CASSLVRTRETQYF	TGTGCCAGCAGCTTAGTGAGAACCCGAGAGACCCAGTACTTC
TRBV11-2	once	TRBJ2-3	.	CASSSRTGLCTDTQYF	TGTGCCAGCAGCTCAAGAACGGGCCTGTGCACAGATACGCAGTATTTT
TRBV7-8	few	TRBJ2-2	TRBD2	CASSLSALAANTGELFF	TGTGCCAGCAGCTTATCGGCACTAGCGGCGAACACCGGGGAGCTGTTTTTT
TRBV5-4	.	TRBJ1-2	.	CASSLVGRGDGYTF	TGTGCCAGCAGCTTGGTGGGCCGGGGGGATGGTTACACCTTC
TRBV11-2	medium-sized	TRBJ2-3	.	CASSLRWAAPDTQYF	TGTGCCAGCAGCTTACGATGGGCGGCCCCAGATACGCAGTATTTT
TRBV29-1	.	TRBJ2-1	.	CSAGGLSTPNERFF	TGCAGCGCTGGAGGACTGAGCACCCCCAATGAGCGGTTCTTC
TRBV4-1	.	TRBJ2-3	.	CASSQVVTTSGVDEQYF	TGCGCCAGCAGCCAAGTCGTAACTACCAGCGGCGTAGATGAGCAGTATTTT